This record concerns one T cell receptor (beta chain) sequence. This entry comes from a study of T cells in tuberculosis. The repertoire was sequenced with immunoSEQ multiplex PCR; TCRdb's copy has only in-frame clones and lacks some. This table holds tens of thousands of clones, 95% to 96% found once. This CDR3 region has 14 residues. V was clipped by 4 bases and J by 8 bases; unmatched bases: 4. Germline V CDR1 and CDR2: SGHRS, YFSETQ. The sequence was collected from a donor aged 10 to 29 with latent tuberculosis or without tuberculosis infection. Input material: PBMCs. V and J are TRBV5-1 and TRBJ2-1; 12 bases match TRBD2. The CDR3 region has the DNA TGCGCCAGCAGCGTGACTAGCGGGGGCCATGAGCAGTTCTTC. This gives the protein CASSVTSGGHEQFF.